A single sample gave rise to the 12 T cell receptor beta chains below, sequenced in a study of cytomegalovirus exposure and HLA in healthy donors. The PCR had 60 Vbeta and 13 Jbeta primers. Profiled with immunoSEQ multiplex PCR; TCRdb holds only in-frame clones, not every one. Of roughly 220,000 clones in the sample, around 86% are singletons; the top ten hold 2.7%. The sequenced sample was PBMCs. The receptors were sampled from a woman aged 35 to 49 in good health and CMV-seronegative.

This chain joins TRBV18 and TRBJ2-5, with D perhaps TRBD2 (7 bases). With the DNA end fitting TRBJ2-7 better, the J assignment may be wrong. Germline V gene sequence: CDR1 KGHSH, CDR2 LQKENI. The CDR3 covers 13 residues. The CDR3 sequence is CASSPKGGYEQYF. The CDR3 DNA follows: TGTGCCAGCTCACCTAAGGGGGGGTACGAGCAGTACTTC.

The rearrangement uses TRBV27 and TRBJ1-5, with TRBD1 matching over 7 bases. The CDR3 runs to 12 residues. Per germline, CDR1 MNHEY and CDR2 SMNVEV (reference sequence). The ends lost 6 bases at V and 7 bases at J; junction bases unmatched: 3. The CDR3 region has the DNA TGTGCCAGCAGCTCCAGGGGGCAGCCCCAGCATTTT. Translated, it gives CASSSRGQPQHF.

The rearrangement links TRBV30 to TRBJ1-2; tentatively, D is TRBD1 (6 bases). Trimming shortened V by 1 base and J by 2 bases, and 8 bases separated the two germline ends. Looked up from germline, CDR1 is GTSNPN and CDR2 is SVGIG (reference sequence). This CDR3 is 13 amino acids long. The CDR3 loop is CAWSGTENYGYTF. CDR3 nucleotides: TGTGCCTGGAGTGGGACAGAGAACTATGGCTACACCTTC.

The V and J genes are TRBV4-1 and TRBJ2-7; TRBD2 agrees at 9 bases. J was trimmed by 0 bases and V by 1 base; bases with no gene match: 4. Germline assignment: CDR1 MGHRA and CDR2 YSYEKL. The CDR3 spans 16 residues. The CDR3 nucleotides are TGCGCCAGCAGCCAAGTTGATAGCGGGGGCTCCTACGAGCAGTACTTC. It encodes CASSQVDSGGSYEQYF.

V usage is TRBV5-8 and J usage is TRBJ2-2; D gene ambiguous. Trimming cost V 4 bases and J 4 bases, with 11 bases left between them. This CDR3 has 14 amino acids. The germline V gene encodes CDR1 SGHTS and CDR2 YDEGEE. The CDR3 bases are TGTGCCAGCAGCCGTACAGATTCCACCGGGGAGCTGTTTTTT. Translation gives CASSRTDSTGELFF. Drawing the rest from reference TRBV5-8 and TRBJ2-2, the complete variable domain is EAGVTQSPTHLIKTRGQQATLRCSPISGHTSVYWYQQALGLGLQFLLWYDEGEERNRGNFPPRFSGRQFPNYSSELNVNALELEDSALYLCASSRTDSTGELFFGEGSRLTVL.

The V and J genes are TRBV19 and TRBJ2-5, with 8 bases that match TRBD1. CDR3 length: 15 residues. With 10 bases clipped from V and 0 bases from J, the junction kept 10 bases outside the gene matches. Germline CDR1 reads LNHDA; CDR2 reads SQIVND (reference sequence). The CDR3 DNA follows: TGTGCCACCAGTCAGGGGGCGAATAACCAAGAGACCCAGTACTTC. This encodes CATSQGANNQETQYF. The full variable domain, with the rest looked up from reference TRBV19 and TRBJ2-5, is DGGITQSPKYLFRKEGQNVTLSCEQNLNHDAMYWYRQDPGQGLRLIYYSQIVNDFQKGDIAEGYSVSREKKESFPLTVTSAQKNPTAFYLCATSQGANNQETQYFGPGTRLLVL.

This rearrangement joins TRBV5-1 to TRBJ1-1; 11 bases align to TRBD1. Germline V gene data show CDR1 as SGHRS and CDR2 as YFSETQ. Losses at the gene ends were 4 bases for V and 3 bases for J; bases not matched to a gene: 8. This CDR3 region has 16 residues. The CDR3 nucleotides read TGCGCCAGCAGCCCCGGGACAGGGGGTTCTGACACTGAAGCTTTCTTT. This encodes CASSPGTGGSDTEAFF.

This rearrangement joins TRBV9 to TRBJ2-3, with TRBD2 as a possible D gene (6 bases). The germline gives CDR1 SGDLS, CDR2 YYNGEE. Trimming removed 0 bases at V and 6 bases at J, with 14 bases between. CDR3 size: 15 residues. In DNA, the CDR3 is TGTGCCAGCAGCGTAGCCCCAGCCCGGGGGGATACGCAGTATTTT. It translates to CASSVAPARGDTQYF.

This clone was picked up a small number of times. This CDR3 reads CASSSGTSGSTDTQYF. In DNA form, the CDR3 reads TGTGCCAGCAGCTCTGGGACTAGCGGAAGCACAGATACGCAGTATTTT. This chain uses TRBV7-2 with TRBJ2-3; TRBD2 matches 11 bases. The V segment lost 4 bases and the J segment 0 bases; nucleotides outside the gene matches: 3. The CDR3 is 16 amino acids. The germline V gene encodes CDR1 SGHTA and CDR2 FQGNSA.

The rearrangement links TRBV25-1 to TRBJ1-1, with D maybe TRBD1 (5 bases). Per germline, CDR1 MGHDK and CDR2 SYGVNS. The CDR3 consists of 12 residues. The V gene lost 4 bases and the J gene lost 3 bases, with 6 bases spanning the gap. The CDR3 DNA is TGTGCCAGCAGTGTAGGGGACACTGAAGCTTTCTTT. It yields the protein CASSVGDTEAFF.

This chain joins TRBV30 and TRBJ1-1; D not resolved. Looked up from germline, CDR1 is GTSNPN and CDR2 is SVGIG (reference sequence). CDR3 length equals 11 residues. Trimming shortened V by 2 bases and J by 8 bases, and 9 bases separated the two germline ends. The CDR3 loop is CAWSLSEEAFF. Here the CDR3 DNA reads TGTGCCTGGAGTCTATCCGAAGAAGCTTTCTTT.

The gene calls are TRBV9 and TRBJ2-5; 11 bases fit TRBD2. The germline gives CDR1 SGDLS, CDR2 YYNGEE. The CDR3 covers 16 residues. The J segment lost 2 bases and the V segment lost 3 bases, leaving 6 bases of the junction unmatched. CDR3 sequence: CASSAVAGGRQETQYF. The CDR3 DNA sequence: TGTGCCAGCAGCGCCGTAGCGGGAGGGCGGCAAGAGACCCAGTACTTC.